This TCR beta chain emerged from a study of monozygotic twins with inflammatory bowel disease. No DNA is given; TCRdb re-called the 5' RACE reads and lists each CDR3 protein once. The sample's table shows just over 300,000 distinct CDR3 sequences. Germline V lookup: CDR1 MNHEY, CDR2 SMNVEV (reference sequence). The CDR3 length is 14 residues. The sequencing sample was made of blood. The clonotype originates from a human donor with ulcerative colitis or Crohn's disease, or a healthy co-twin of an affected twin (not recorded which). The chain is built from TRBV27 and TRBJ2-3; TCRdb's D call of TRBD1 is untestable without DNA. CDR3 sequence: CASTRGFRTDTQYF.